These 6 T cell receptor beta chains share one sample of origin, sequenced in a study of vaccination effects on CD4 cells after COVID-19. Clones were sequenced by immunoSEQ multiplex PCR, and TCRdb holds only the in-frame ones, with some missing. The table lists about 30,000 clones, roughly four fifths of them singletons. No antigen is known for these receptors. Antigen-specific CD4+ T cells were expanded (with viral peptide pools) by the ViraFEST assay ahead of sequencing. Once cultured for approximately ten days, the cells underwent separation to obtain CD4+ T cells. The participants, recipients of two vaccine doses, got either BNT162b2 or mRNA-1273. This material consisted of CD4+ T cells from PBMCs cultured with HCoV-229E spike peptides, taken after COVID-19 vaccination. Source of these receptors: a human donor who received a COVID-19 vaccine.

CDR3: CASSWGTSGMGAGELFF. The CDR3 nucleotides are TGCGCCAGCAGCTGGGGGACTAGCGGGATGGGTGCCGGGGAGCTGTTTTTT. The J gene is TRBJ2-2, the V gene TRBV5-1; 13 bases line up with TRBD2. Trimming took 3 bases from V and 6 from J; bases not matched to a gene: 8. CDR1 is SGHRS and CDR2 is YFSETQ in the germline V gene. This CDR3 is built from 17 residues.

The chain links TRBV6-5 to TRBJ2-6; possibly TRBD1 for D (5 bases). There are 15 residues in the CDR3. The ends were cut back, 6 bases at V and 4 bases at J, with 13 bases in the middle. Germline loops: CDR1 MNHEY, CDR2 SVGAGI. The CDR3 DNA reads TGTGCCAGCAGAGTATCAGGGTCCGGGGCCAACGTCCTGACTTTC. Residues: CASRVSGSGANVLTF.

The V gene is TRBV4-1, the J gene TRBJ2-2, with 14 nucleotides matching TRBD2. The CDR3 sequence is 16 residues long. Germline V lookup: CDR1 MGHRA, CDR2 YSYEKL. The junction had 8 bases not matched to a gene; V was cut back by 8 bases and J by 6 bases. CDR3 in amino acids: CASGRGTSGGAGELFF. The CDR3 coding sequence is TGCGCCAGCGGACGAGGGACTAGCGGGGGTGCCGGGGAGCTGTTTTTT.

This chain links TRBV6-5 with TRBJ1-5; D is unclear. CDR1 and CDR2 (germline): MNHEY, SVGAGI. The CDR3 runs to 16 residues. Trimming left V 4 bases short and J 0 bases short, with 13 bases between. The CDR3 DNA reads TGTGCCAGCAGTTCAAGGGCAGGTTATAGCAATCAGCCCCAGCATTTT. It encodes CASSSRAGYSNQPQHF.

This chain connects TRBV19 to TRBJ1-5, with TRBD1 matching 7 bases. Germline V CDR1 and CDR2: LNHDA, SQIVND (reference sequence). The junction had 5 bases not matched to a gene; V was cut back by 5 bases and J by 4 bases. The CDR3 runs 14 residues. The CDR3 DNA sequence: TGTGCCAGTAGTTCGCAGGGGGGTAATCAGCCCCAGCATTTT. Encoded protein: CASSSQGGNQPQHF. The full variable domain, completed using reference TRBV19 and TRBJ1-5, is DGGITQSPKYLFRKEGQNVTLSCEQNLNHDAMYWYRQDPGQGLRLIYYSQIVNDFQKGDIAEGYSVSREKKESFPLTVTSAQKNPTAFYLCASSSQGGNQPQHFGDGTRLSIL.

This sequence joins TRBV19 and TRBJ2-2; 10 nucleotides line up with TRBD1. CDR1 is LNHDA, CDR2 SQIVND, per germline (reference sequence). J was trimmed by 4 bases and V by 5 bases; bases with no gene match: 13. The CDR3 covers 18 residues. The CDR3 loop reads CASSVAPAGTGVTGELFF. In DNA form, the CDR3 reads TGTGCCAGTAGTGTGGCCCCCGCCGGGACAGGGGTCACCGGGGAGCTGTTTTTT.